Below, one T cell receptor (beta chain) is given with its context. No antigen is known for it. Nothing much larger sits one base from this clone, and base qualities are not available. TCRbeta CDR3 regions were amplified from genomic DNA by means of the immunoSEQ Assay, a bias-controlled multiplex PCR. The study's own analysis went as follows. The number of nucleated cells in each sample was estimated by amplification of reference gene primers within the assay. Sequence reads were collapsed and filtered to measure the absolute abundance of every unique TCRbeta CDR3 rearrangement. For each sample, productive Simpson clonality was calculated by taking the square root of Simpson's diversity index across productive rearrangements. Imported from immuneACCESS, the table was reduced by TCRdb to in-frame sequences with V and J called. These copies leave out some clones; in studies compared against another copy, an unresolved V gene accounts for under half, and the cause of the remainder is not known. V and J calls and clone size are copied from that table; D and trimming were computed from the DNA. A total of tens of thousands of clones appear in this sample, about 74% of them only once. Roughly 3.9% of the sample is in the top ten clones.

These data come from a study of blood T cell repertoires in COVID-19 (dated by TCRdb to the early 2020s). About the study as a whole: Collaborator samples came from the United States, Italy and Spain and covered acute and convalescent phases of COVID-19. Subjects who had been exposed to COVID-19, were actively infected with it, or had recovered from it provided the deeply sampled blood TCRbeta repertoires that made up the dataset. Samples came from the ongoing ImmuneRACE study (first 160 participants) plus 1,254 subjects from 6 global collaborators. The repertoires were released in a freely available public database meant as a resource for research on the immune response to SARS-CoV-2. The material from the prospective study consisted of cDNA or gDNA derived from T cells, B-cell-depleted T cells, or PBMCs. Where available, HLA class I and class II types were obtained from metadata supplied by the sample provider rather than from assay-based typing. A de-identified subject ID, COVID-19 status, age in years and sex were almost always included in the sample metadata. Results the study describes overall, beyond this receptor: How much clinical and demographic metadata was included differed by source and by participant, and the metadata was provided uncurated.

The junction carries 9 bases between V and J, which are trimmed by 6 bases and 0 bases respectively. The CDR3, from cysteine to phenylalanine, totals 15 residues. The entry retains the CDR3 DNA only, 45 bases that are in frame from base 1. From the germline V gene, CDR1 is MNHEY and CDR2 is SVGAGI. One collaborating source in Seattle enrolled patients while the patients were actively infected and followed the patients over time throughout the course of disease. Each collaborating institution followed its own protocols to collect whole blood in K2EDTA tubes. For TCRbeta analysis, collaborator samples were shipped as frozen whole blood, as isolated PBMCs, or as DNA extracted from either sample type.

Recombination joined TRBV6-5 with TRBJ2-6; the D gene lacks a confident call. The TCR originated in a man aged 65 to 85 with COVID-19, enrolled during active disease. Material for sequencing was peripheral blood. The DNA sequence reads TGTGCCAGCAGACTTGAGTACTCTGGGGCCAACGTCCTGACTTTC. Its translation is CASRLEYSGANVLTF.